This record concerns one TCR beta chain sequence. Sequencing used immunoSEQ multiplex PCR; TCRdb keeps in-frame clones, though not all of them. The sample lists over 300,000 clones, approximately 88% occurring once. The CDR3 contains 15 residues. CDR1 is SGHTA, CDR2 FQGNSA, per germline. Trimming left V 5 bases short and J 3 bases short, with 17 bases between. This record belongs to a study of blood T cell repertoires in COVID-19. The chain joins TRBV7-2 to TRBJ2-7; D might be TRBD1 (5 bases). Sequencing was performed on PBMCs or T cells enriched from blood (not recorded which). The TCR sequence derives from a woman aged 25 to 45 with acute COVID-19. CDR3 in amino acids: CASSPFGRADYEQYF. In nucleotides, the CDR3 is TGTGCCAGCAGCCCCTTCGGCAGGGCGGACTACGAGCAGTACTTC.